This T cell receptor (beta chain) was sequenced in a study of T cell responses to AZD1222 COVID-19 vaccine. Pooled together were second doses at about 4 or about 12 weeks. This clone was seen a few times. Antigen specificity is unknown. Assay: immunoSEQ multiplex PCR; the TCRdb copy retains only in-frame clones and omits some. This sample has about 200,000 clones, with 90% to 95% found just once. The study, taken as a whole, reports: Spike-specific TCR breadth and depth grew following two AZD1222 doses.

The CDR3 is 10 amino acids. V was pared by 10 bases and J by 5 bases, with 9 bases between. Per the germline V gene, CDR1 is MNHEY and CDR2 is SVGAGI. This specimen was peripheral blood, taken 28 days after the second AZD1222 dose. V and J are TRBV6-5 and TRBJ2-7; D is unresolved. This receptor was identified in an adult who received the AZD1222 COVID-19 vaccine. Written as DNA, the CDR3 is TGTGCCACTTTTCAGGACGAGCAGTACTTC. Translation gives CATFQDEQYF.